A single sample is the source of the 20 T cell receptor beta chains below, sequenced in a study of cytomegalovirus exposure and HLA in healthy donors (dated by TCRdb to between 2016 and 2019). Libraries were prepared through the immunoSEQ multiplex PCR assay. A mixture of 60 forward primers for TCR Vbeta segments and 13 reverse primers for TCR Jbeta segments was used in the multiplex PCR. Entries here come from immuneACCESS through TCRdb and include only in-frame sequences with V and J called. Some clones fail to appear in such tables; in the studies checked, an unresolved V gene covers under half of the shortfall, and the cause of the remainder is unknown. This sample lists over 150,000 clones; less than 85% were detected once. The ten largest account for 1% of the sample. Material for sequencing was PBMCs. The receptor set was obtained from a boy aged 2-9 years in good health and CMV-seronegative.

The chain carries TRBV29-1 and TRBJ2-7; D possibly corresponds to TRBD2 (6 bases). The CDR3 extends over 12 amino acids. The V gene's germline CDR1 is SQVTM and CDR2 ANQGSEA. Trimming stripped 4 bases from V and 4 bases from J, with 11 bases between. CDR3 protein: CSVVSGSYEQYF. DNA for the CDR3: TGCAGCGTTGTTAGCGGATCTTACGAGCAGTACTTC.

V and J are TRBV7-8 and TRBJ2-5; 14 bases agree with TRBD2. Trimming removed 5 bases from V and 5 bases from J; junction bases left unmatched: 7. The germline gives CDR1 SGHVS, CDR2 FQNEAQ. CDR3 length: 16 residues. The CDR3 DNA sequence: TGTGCCAGCAGCCCGACTAGCGGGAGGGCCTGGGAGACCCAGTACTTC. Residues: CASSPTSGRAWETQYF.

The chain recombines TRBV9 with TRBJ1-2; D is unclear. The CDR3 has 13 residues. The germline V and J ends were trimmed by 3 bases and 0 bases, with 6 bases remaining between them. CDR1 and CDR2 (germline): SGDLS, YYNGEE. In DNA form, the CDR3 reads TGTGCCAGCAGCGCTCCCTCTAACTATGGCTACACCTTC. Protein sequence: CASSAPSNYGYTF.

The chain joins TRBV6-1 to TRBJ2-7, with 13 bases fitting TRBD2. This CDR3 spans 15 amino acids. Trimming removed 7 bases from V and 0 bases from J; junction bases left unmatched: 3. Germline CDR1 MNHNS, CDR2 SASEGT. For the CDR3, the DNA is TGTGCCAGCATGGGACTAGCGGGGACCTCCTACGAGCAGTACGTC. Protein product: CASMGLAGTSYEQYV.

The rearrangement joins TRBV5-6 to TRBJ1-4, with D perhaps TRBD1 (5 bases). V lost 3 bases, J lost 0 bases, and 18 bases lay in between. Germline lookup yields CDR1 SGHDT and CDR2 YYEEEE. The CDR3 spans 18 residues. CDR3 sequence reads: CASSSEFDSKATNEKLFF. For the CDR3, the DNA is TGTGCCAGCAGCTCCGAGTTTGACAGTAAGGCAACTAATGAAAAACTGTTTTTT.

The CDR3 region has the DNA TGCGCCAGCAGCCATCCCCTCCGCCGGGACATAATCTCCTACACCTTC. This encodes CASSHPLRRDIISYTF. The chain is built from TRBV4-1 and TRBJ1-2; a weak D match, TRBD1 (6 bases). Germline V gives CDR1 MGHRA, CDR2 YSYEKL. The CDR3 is 16 residues long. The V end lost 3 bases, the J end lost 10 bases, and 24 bases lay between the germline ends.

CDR3 in amino acids: CASSLDVGLAGAGELFF. The CDR3 DNA is TGTGCCAGCAGTCTTGACGTCGGACTAGCGGGGGCCGGGGAGCTGTTTTTT. The chain recombines TRBV28 with TRBJ2-2, with 13 bases aligning to TRBD2. Trimming cost V 5 bases and J 6 bases; bases outside gene matches: 9. Germline V gene sequence: CDR1 MDHEN, CDR2 SYDVKM. CDR3 length equals 17 residues.

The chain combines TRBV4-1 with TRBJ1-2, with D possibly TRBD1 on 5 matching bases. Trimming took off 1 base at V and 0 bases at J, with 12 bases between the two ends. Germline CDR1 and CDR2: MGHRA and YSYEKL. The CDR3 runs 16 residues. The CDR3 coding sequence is TGCGCCAGCAGCCAAGGGGGGGGGAAAGCTAACTATGGCTACACCTTC. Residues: CASSQGGGKANYGYTF.

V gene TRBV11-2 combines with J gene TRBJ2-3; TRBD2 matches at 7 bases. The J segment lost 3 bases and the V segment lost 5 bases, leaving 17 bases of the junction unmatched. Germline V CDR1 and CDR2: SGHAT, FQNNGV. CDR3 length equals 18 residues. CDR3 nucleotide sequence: TGTGCCAGCAGCCCCGAGGGAAGGTTTGCGGGGGTGACAGATACGCAGTATTTT. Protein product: CASSPEGRFAGVTDTQYF.

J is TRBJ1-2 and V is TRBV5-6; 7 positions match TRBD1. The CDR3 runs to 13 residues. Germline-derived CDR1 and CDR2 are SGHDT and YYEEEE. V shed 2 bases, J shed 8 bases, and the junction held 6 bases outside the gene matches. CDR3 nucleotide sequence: TGTGCCAGCAGCTTTGACAGGGTGGGCGGCTACACCTTC. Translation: CASSFDRVGGYTF.

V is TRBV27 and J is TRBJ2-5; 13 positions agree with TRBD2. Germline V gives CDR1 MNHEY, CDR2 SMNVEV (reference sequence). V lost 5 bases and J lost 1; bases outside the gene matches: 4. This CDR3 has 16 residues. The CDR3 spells CASSATSGGAQETQYF. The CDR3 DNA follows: TGTGCCAGCAGTGCCACTAGCGGGGGGGCCCAAGAGACCCAGTACTTC.

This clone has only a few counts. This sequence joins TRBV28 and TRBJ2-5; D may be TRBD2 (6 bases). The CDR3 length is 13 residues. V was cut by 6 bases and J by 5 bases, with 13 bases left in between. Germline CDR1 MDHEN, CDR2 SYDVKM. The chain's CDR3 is CASSEGLTETQYF. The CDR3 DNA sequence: TGTGCCAGCAGCGAAGGACTAACGGAGACCCAGTACTTC.

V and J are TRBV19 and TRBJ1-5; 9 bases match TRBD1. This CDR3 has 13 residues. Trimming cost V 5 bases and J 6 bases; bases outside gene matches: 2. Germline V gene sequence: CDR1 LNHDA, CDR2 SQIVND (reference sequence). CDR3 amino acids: CASSGDRAQPQHF. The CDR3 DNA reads TGTGCCAGTAGTGGGGACAGGGCTCAGCCCCAGCATTTT.

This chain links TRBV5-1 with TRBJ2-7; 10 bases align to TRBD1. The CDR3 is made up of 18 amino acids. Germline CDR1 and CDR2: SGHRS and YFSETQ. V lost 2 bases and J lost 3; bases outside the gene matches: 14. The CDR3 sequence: CASSFGPTGGDIGYEQYV. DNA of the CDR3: TGCGCCAGCAGCTTCGGCCCGACAGGGGGCGACATTGGCTACGAGCAGTACGTC.

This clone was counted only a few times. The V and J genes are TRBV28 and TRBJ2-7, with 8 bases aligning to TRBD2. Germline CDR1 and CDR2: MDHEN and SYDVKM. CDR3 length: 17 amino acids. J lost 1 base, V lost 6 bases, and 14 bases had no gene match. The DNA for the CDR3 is TGTGCCAGCAGCCGGGGGGGGCCAGGGAGTGTTTCCTACGAGCAGTACTTC. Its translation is CASSRGGPGSVSYEQYF.

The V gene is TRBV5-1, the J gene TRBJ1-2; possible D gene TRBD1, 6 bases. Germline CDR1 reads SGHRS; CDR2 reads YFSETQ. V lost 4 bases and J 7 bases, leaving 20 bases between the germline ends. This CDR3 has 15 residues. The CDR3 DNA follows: TGCGCCAGCAGCGAGCAGGGACATCCTCGCTCTGGCTACACCTTC. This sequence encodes CASSEQGHPRSGYTF.

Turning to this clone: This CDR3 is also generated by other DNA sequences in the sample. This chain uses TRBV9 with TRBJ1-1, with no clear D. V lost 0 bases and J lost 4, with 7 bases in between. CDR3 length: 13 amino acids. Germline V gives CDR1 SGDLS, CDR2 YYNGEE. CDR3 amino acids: CASSVDRGTEAFF. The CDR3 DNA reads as TGTGCCAGCAGCGTAGACCGGGGCACTGAAGCTTTCTTT.

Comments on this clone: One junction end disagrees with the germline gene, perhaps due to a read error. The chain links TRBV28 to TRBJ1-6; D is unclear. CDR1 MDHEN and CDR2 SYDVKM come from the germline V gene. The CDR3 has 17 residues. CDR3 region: CASSSDLQSSYNSPLPF. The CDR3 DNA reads TGTGCCAGCAGTTCAGACCTACAGAGCTCCTATAATTCACCCCTCCCCTTT.

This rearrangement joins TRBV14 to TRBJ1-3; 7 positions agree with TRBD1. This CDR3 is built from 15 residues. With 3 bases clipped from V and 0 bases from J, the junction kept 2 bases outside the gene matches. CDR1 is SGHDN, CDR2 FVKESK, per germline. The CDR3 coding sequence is TGTGCCAGCAGCCAGGGACAGTACTCTGGAAACACCATATATTTT. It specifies CASSQGQYSGNTIYF. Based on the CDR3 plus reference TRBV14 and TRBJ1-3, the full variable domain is EAGVTQFPSHSVIEKGQTVTLRCDPISGHDNLYWYRRVMGKEIKFLLHFVKESKQDESGMPNNRFLAERTGGTYSTLKVQPAELEDSGVYFCASSQGQYSGNTIYFGEGSWLTVV.

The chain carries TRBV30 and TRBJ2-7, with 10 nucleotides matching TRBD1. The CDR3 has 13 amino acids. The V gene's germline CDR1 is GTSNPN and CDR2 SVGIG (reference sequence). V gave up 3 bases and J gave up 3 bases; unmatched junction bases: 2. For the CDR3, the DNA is TGTGCCTGGAGAAGGGACAGGGGCTACGAGCAGTACGTC. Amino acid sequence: CAWRRDRGYEQYV.